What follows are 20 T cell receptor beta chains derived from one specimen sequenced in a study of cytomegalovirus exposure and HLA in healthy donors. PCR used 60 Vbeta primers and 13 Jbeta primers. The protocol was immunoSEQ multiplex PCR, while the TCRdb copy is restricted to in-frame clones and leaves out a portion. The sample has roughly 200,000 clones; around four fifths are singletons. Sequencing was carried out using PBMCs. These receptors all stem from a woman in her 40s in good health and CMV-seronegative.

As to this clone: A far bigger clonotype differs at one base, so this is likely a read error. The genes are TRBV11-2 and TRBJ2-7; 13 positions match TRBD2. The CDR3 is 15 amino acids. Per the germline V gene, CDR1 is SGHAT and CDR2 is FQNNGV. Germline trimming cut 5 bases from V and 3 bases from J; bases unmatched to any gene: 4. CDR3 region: CASSPGTSGVYEQYF. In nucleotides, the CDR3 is TGTGCCAGCAGCCCCGGGACTAGCGGGGTCTACGAGCAGTACTTC.

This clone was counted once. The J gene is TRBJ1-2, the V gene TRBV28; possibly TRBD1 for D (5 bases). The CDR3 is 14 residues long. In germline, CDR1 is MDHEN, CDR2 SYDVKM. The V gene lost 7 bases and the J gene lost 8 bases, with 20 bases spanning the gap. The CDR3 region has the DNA TGTGCCAGCAATTCCGGGACTGTTGATGTCGGCTACACCTTC. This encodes CASNSGTVDVGYTF.

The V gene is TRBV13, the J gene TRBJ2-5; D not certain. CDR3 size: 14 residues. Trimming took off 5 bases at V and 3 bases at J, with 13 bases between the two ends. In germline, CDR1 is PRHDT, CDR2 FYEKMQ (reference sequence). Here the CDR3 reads CASSLRHAKETQYF. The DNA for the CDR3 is TGTGCCAGCAGCCTTCGACATGCTAAAGAGACCCAGTACTTC.

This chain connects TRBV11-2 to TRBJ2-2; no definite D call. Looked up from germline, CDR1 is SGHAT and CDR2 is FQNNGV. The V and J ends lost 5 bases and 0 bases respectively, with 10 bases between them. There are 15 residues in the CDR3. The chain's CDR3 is CASSKQHSNTGELFF. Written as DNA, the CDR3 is TGTGCCAGCAGCAAACAACATTCGAACACCGGGGAGCTGTTTTTT.

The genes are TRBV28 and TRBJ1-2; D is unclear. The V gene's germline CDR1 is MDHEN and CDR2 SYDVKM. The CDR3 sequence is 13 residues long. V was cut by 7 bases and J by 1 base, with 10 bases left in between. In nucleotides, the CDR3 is TGTGCCAGCATGACGGGGATTAACTATGGCTACACCTTC. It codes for CASMTGINYGYTF.

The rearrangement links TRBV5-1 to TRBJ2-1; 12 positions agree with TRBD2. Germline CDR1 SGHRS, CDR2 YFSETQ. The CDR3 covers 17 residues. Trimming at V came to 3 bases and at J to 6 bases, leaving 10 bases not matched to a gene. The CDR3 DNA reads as TGCGCCAGCAGCTCAAACGTACTAGCGGGGGGAGGCAATGAGCAGTTCTTC. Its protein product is CASSSNVLAGGGNEQFF.

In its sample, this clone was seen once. DNA for the CDR3: TGTGCCAGCAGCCGAGGGACAGGGAACAATGAGCAGTTCTTC. Its protein product is CASSRGTGNNEQFF. The chain uses TRBV13 and TRBJ2-1; 9 bases line up with TRBD1. The CDR3 consists of 14 residues. V dropped 5 bases and J dropped 5; count of bases not matched to a gene: 4. Germline V lookup: CDR1 PRHDT, CDR2 FYEKMQ (reference sequence).

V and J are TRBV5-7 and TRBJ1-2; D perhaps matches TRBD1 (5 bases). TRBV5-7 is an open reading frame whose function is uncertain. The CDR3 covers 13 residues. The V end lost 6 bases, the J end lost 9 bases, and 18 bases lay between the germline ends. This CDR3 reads CASILRGDWCYTF. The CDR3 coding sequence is TGTGCCAGCATCCTTAGAGGGGACTGGTGCTACACCTTC.

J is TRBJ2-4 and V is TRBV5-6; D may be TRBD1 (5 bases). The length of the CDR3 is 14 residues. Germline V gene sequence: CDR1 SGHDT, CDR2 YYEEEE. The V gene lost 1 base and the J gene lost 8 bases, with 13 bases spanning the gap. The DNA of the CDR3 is TGTGCCAGCAGCTTGACAGGTTGGGGTGACATTCAGTACTTC. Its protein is CASSLTGWGDIQYF.

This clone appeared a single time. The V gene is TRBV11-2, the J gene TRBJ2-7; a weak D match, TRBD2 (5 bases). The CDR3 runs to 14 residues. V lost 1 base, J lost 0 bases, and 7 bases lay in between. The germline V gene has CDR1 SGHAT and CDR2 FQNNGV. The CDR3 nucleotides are TGTGCCAGCAGCTTAGCGGGGTCCTCCTACGAGCAGTACTTC. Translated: CASSLAGSSYEQYF.

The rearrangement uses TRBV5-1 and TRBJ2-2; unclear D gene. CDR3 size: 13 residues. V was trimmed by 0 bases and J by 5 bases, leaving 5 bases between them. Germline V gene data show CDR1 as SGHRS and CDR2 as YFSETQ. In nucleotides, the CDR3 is TGCGCCAGCAGCTTGGTCGGTACCGGGGAGCTGTTTTTT. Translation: CASSLVGTGELFF.

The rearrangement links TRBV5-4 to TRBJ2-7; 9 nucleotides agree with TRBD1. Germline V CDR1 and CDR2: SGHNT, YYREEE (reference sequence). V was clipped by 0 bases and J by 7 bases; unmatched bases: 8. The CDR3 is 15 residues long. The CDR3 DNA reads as TGTGCCAGCAGCTTGGCCGGGACAGGGAAGGGAGAGCAGTACTTC. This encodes CASSLAGTGKGEQYF.

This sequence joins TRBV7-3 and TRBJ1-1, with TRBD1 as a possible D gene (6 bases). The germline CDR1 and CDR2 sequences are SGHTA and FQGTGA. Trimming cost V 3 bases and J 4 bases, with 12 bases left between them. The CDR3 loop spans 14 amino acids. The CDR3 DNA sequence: TGTGCCAGCAGCTTCGACAGGTTCTCCACTGAAGCTTTCTTT. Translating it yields CASSFDRFSTEAFF.

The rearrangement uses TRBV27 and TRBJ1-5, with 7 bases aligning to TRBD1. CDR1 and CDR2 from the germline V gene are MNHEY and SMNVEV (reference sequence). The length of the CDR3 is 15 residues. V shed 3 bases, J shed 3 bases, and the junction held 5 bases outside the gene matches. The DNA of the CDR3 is TGTGCCAGCAGTTTCTCCGGGACAGTCAATCAGCCCCAGCATTTT. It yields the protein CASSFSGTVNQPQHF.

The CDR3 DNA sequence: TGTGCCAGCAGCCCCAATAGGGACAGCTCCTACGAGCAGTACTTC. Protein product: CASSPNRDSSYEQYF. The chain carries TRBV9 and TRBJ2-7; 7 bases agree with TRBD1. V was pared by 4 bases and J by 0 bases, with 7 bases of the junction left unmatched. This CDR3 comprises 15 residues. CDR1 SGDLS and CDR2 YYNGEE come from the germline V gene.

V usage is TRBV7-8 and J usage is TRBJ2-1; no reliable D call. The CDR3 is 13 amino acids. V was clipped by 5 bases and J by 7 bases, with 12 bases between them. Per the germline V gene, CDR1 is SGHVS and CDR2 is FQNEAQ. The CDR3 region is CASSPRVVNEQFF. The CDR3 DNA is TGTGCCAGCAGCCCTCGCGTGGTAAATGAGCAGTTCTTC.

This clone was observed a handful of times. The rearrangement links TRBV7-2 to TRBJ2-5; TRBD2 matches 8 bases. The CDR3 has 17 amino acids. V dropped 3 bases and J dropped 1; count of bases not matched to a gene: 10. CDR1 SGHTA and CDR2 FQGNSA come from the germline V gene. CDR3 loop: CASSFGAGGALQETQYF. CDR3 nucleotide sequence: TGTGCCAGCAGCTTTGGGGCGGGGGGCGCCCTCCAAGAGACCCAGTACTTC.

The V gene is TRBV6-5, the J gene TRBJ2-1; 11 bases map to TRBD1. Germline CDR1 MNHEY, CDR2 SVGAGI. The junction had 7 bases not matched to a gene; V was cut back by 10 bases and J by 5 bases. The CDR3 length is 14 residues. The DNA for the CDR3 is TGTGCCACTAAAGGACAGGGGGCAAACAATGAGCAGTTCTTC. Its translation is CATKGQGANNEQFF.

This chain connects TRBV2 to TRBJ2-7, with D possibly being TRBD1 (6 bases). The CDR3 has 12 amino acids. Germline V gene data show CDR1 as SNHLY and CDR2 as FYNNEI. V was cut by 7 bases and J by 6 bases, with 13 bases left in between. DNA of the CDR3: TGTGCCAGCATGGGTACAGGGACCGAGCAGTACTTC. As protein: CASMGTGTEQYF.

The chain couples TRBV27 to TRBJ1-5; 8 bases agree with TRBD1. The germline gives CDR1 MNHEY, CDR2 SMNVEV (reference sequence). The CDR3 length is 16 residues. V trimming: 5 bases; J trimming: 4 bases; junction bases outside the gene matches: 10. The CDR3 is CASSLRTGLTNQPQHF. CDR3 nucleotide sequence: TGTGCCAGCAGTCTACGGACAGGGCTTACGAATCAGCCCCAGCATTTT.